This TCR beta chain appears in the sequencing data of a study of blood T cell repertoires in COVID-19. About the study: Some COVID-19 samples were acute and others convalescent; all came from the United States, Italy and Spain. Sample material is recorded as cDNA or gDNA derived from T cells, B-cell-depleted T cells, or PBMCs.

Sequenced by immunoSEQ multiplex PCR; TCRdb stores in-frame clones only, minus some. The data show 200,000 to 250,000 clones, almost 85% seen once. CDR1 is SQVTM, CDR2 ANQGSEA, per germline. The germline V and J ends were trimmed by 2 bases and 4 bases, with 17 bases remaining between them. This CDR3 has 15 residues. Donors were grouped by their self-reported clinical history. Cohort 3 donors counted as recovered after two negative PCRs, clearance, or resolved symptoms. The specimen was PBMCs or T cells enriched from blood (not recorded which). The chain joins TRBV29-1 to TRBJ1-1, with a weak D call TRBD1 (5 bases). The clonotype originates from a man aged 35-49 years who had recovered from COVID-19. As DNA, the CDR3 is TGCAGCGTTGAACCACTCGACAGCGCGGTCACTGAAGCTTTCTTT. This encodes CSVEPLDSAVTEAFF.